A selection of T cell receptor beta chains follows, all from one sample in a study of beta chain features in type 1 diabetes. Generated by immunoSEQ multiplex PCR, the TCRdb table keeps only in-frame clones and is missing some. The table shows 680,000 or so clones, with roughly a sixth occurring only once. Material: naive CD4+ T cells from blood. The receptors originated from a man aged 18 to 35 in good health. CDR3s include the opening cysteine and the closing phenylalanine or tryptophan. D genes are given only for firm matches. Size is stated for part of the rows, as once, few or many counts, or as a class when the clone is expanded.

CDR3 DNA | CDR3 protein | J gene | clone size | V gene | D gene
TGTGCCAGCAGTACAGGGGGGAAGGGTAATGAAAAACTGTTTTTT | CASSTGGKGNEKLFF | TRBJ1-4 | - | TRBV25-1 | TRBD1
TGTGCCAGCAGTTACGGGCTAGCGGGATCCTACGAGCAGTACTTC | CASSYGLAGSYEQYF | TRBJ2-7 | - | TRBV6-5 | TRBD2
TGCGCCAGCAGCTTGGCCGACAGTTACAATCAGCCCCAGCATTTT | CASSLADSYNQPQHF | TRBJ1-5 | - | TRBV5-1 | -
TGTGCCAGTAGTAACCAAGACAGGGTTGCTTTCTTT | CASSNQDRVAFF | TRBJ1-1 | - | TRBV19 | TRBD1
TGTGCCAGCTCACCGTCCCACGAGCAGTACTTC | CASSPSHEQYF | TRBJ2-7 | few | TRBV18 | -
TGTGCCAGCAGCCCATCGACAGGGACTCCCTCCTATGGCTACACCTTC | CASSPSTGTPSYGYTF | TRBJ1-2 | - | TRBV7-2 | TRBD1
TGTGCCAGCAGCCCGGGGCAGGGGGCCAAAGATACGCAGTATTTT | CASSPGQGAKDTQYF | TRBJ2-3 | - | TRBV6-5 | TRBD1
TGTGCCAGCCGAGGGGCAGGGGATGGCTACACCTTC | CASRGAGDGYTF | TRBJ1-2 | - | TRBV18 | -
TGTGCCAGCAGCCTAGGGACAGGGTGGAACTATGGCTACACCTTC | CASSLGTGWNYGYTF | TRBJ1-2 | - | TRBV9 | TRBD1
TGCGCCAGCAGCTTACCCAGAGTGCTAGCGGAATCCTACAATGAGCAGTTCTTC | CASSLPRVLAESYNEQFF | TRBJ2-1 | - | TRBV5-1 | TRBD2
TGTGCCAGCAGTTCCGGGACAGGGGTCTCCTACGAGCAGTACTTC | CASSSGTGVSYEQYF | TRBJ2-7 | - | TRBV6-5 | TRBD1
TGTGCCAGCGGACCGCTGTTAGCCAAAAACATTCAGTACTTC | CASGPLLAKNIQYF | TRBJ2-4 | - | TRBV27 | -
TGTGCCAGCAGCTCGACAGGGGGCTACGAGCAGTACTTC | CASSSTGGYEQYF | TRBJ2-7 | few | TRBV7-3 | TRBD1
TGTGCCAGTGGAATGAGTCTATCGCGGGAGACTGAGCAGTTCTTC | CASGMSLSRETEQFF | TRBJ2-1 | few | TRBV6-6 | TRBD2
TGCGCCAGCAGCCAAGCCCTTACTTATGAAATGGGGACCCAGTACTTC | CASSQALTYEMGTQYF | TRBJ2-5 | - | TRBV4-1 | -
TGTGCCAGCCGGGGGTCGGGGCCCCAGCATTTT | CASRGSGPQHF | TRBJ1-5 | - | TRBV6-6 | -
TGTGCCAGCAGCTTAGCGGACAGCAATCAGCCCCAGCATTTT | CASSLADSNQPQHF | TRBJ1-5 | - | TRBV7-8 | -
TGTGCCAGCAGCTTGGAGACAATGAGCTCCTACGAGCAGTACTTC | CASSLETMSSYEQYF | TRBJ2-7 | - | TRBV5-4 | -
TGTGCCAGCAGTTTAGGGACAGGGGAGTTCTTC | CASSLGTGEFF | TRBJ2-1 | few | TRBV6-5 | TRBD1
TGTGCCAGCAGCAGACACCGGGACTCAGGCTACGAGCAGTACTTC | CASSRHRDSGYEQYF | TRBJ2-7 | - | TRBV9 | -
TGCGCCAGCAGCTTACCCGGGGAGCTGTTTTTT | CASSLPGELFF | TRBJ2-2 | - | TRBV5-1 | -
TGTGCCAGCAGCGCCTCCGGGACAGTCACAGATACGCAGTATTTT | CASSASGTVTDTQYF | TRBJ2-3 | - | TRBV9 | TRBD1
TGTGCCAGCAGCTTAATTCCGGCAGGGGGAACCGGGGAGCTGTTTTTT | CASSLIPAGGTGELFF | TRBJ2-2 | - | TRBV7-3 | TRBD1
TGTGCCAGCAGCCAAGATCGAACTACCCCTGGAGCTTTCTTT | CASSQDRTTPGAFF | TRBJ1-1 | - | TRBV14 | -
TGTGCCAGCAGCAAAGGACAGGGAATGGGGCAGTATTTT | CASSKGQGMGQYF | TRBJ2-3 | many | TRBV21-1 | -
TGTGCCAGTAGTATTGGGGAAGAGACCCAGTACTTC | CASSIGEETQYF | TRBJ2-5 | few | TRBV19 | -
TGTGCCAGCAGAGAGGTAGCGGGAGGGATCACAGATACGCAGTATTTT | CASREVAGGITDTQYF | TRBJ2-3 | - | TRBV7-2 | TRBD2
TGTGCCATCAGTAAGGACAGGAGCTACGAGCAGTACTTC | CAISKDRSYEQYF | TRBJ2-7 | - | TRBV10-3 | TRBD1
TGTGCCAGCAGCTTAAATTCACGGGGTCACTACGAGCAGTACTTC | CASSLNSRGHYEQYF | TRBJ2-7 | - | TRBV7-9 | -
TGTGCCAGCAGCCCCCGACTAGCGGGGAATGAGCAGTTCTTC | CASSPRLAGNEQFF | TRBJ2-1 | - | TRBV7-6 | TRBD2
TGTGCCAGCAGCAGTCCCCCGGGACAGGGGAGGCACACAGATACGCAGTATTTT | CASSSPPGQGRHTDTQYF | TRBJ2-3 | - | TRBV7-3 | TRBD1
TGCGCCAGCAGCTTGCCCTACAGTCGCACAGATACGCAGTATTTT | CASSLPYSRTDTQYF | TRBJ2-3 | - | TRBV5-1 | -
TGTGCCAGCAGCCAGGACAGGGACAAGAGCCCCCTCCACTTT | CASSQDRDKSPLHF | TRBJ1-6 | few | TRBV11-2 | TRBD1
TGTGCCAGCAAGGGGAGAACGGAGACCGGGGAGCTGTTTTTT | CASKGRTETGELFF | TRBJ2-2 | - | TRBV28 | -
TGTGCCATTTCTGACAGACCCACAGATACGCAGTATTTT | CAISDRPTDTQYF | TRBJ2-3 | - | TRBV10-3 | -
TGTGCCAGCAGTCCTTATCGACGGGCCTCCTACAATGAGCAGTTCTTC | CASSPYRRASYNEQFF | TRBJ2-1 | few | TRBV6-4 | -
TGCAGCGGCTTGAGGGCCCTTTCCGGGACAACGAACATTCAGTACTTC | CSGLRALSGTTNIQYF | TRBJ2-4 | few | TRBV29-1 | -
TGTGCCAGCAGTGAAACTGGGGGTCCGGAGACCCAGTACTTC | CASSETGGPETQYF | TRBJ2-5 | few | TRBV25-1 | -
TGTGCCAGCAGGGCGAACATCCCCAACACAGATACGCAGTATTTT | CASRANIPNTDTQYF | TRBJ2-3 | few | TRBV7-2 | -
TGTGCCAGCAGCCCGGTTTCCCTTCTTCAAGAGACCCAGTACTTC | CASSPVSLLQETQYF | TRBJ2-5 | - | TRBV5-6 | -
TGCGCCAGCCAGAGGACTAGCGGGAGGGAGACCCAGTACTTC | CASQRTSGRETQYF | TRBJ2-5 | few | TRBV5-1 | TRBD2
TGTGCCTGGAGTGTTGGGCGGCAGACGCAGTATTTT | CAWSVGRQTQYF | TRBJ2-3 | - | TRBV30 | -
TGTGCCTGGAGTGTACTTGGCCTCCGCTACGAGCAGTACTTC | CAWSVLGLRYEQYF | TRBJ2-7 | - | TRBV30 | -
TGTGCCAGCAGGCATGACGGGTTATTCTACGAGCAGTACTTC | CASRHDGLFYEQYF | TRBJ2-7 | once | TRBV28 | -
TGTGCCAGCAGCACCCCCGGACAGGACACAGATACGCAGTATTTT | CASSTPGQDTDTQYF | TRBJ2-3 | - | TRBV21-1 | -
TGTGCCAGCAGTGAATTAGCGGGAGACCCTGGGGCCAACGTCCTGACTTTC | CASSELAGDPGANVLTF | TRBJ2-6 | few | TRBV2 | TRBD2
TGCGCCAGCAGCCATTTTATGACGGAACAGTTCTTC | CASSHFMTEQFF | TRBJ2-1 | - | TRBV4-1 | -
TGTGCCAGCAGCTTAGGTGGAGGCCTGTACGAGCAGTACTTC | CASSLGGGLYEQYF | TRBJ2-7 | - | TRBV7-9 | -
TGTGCCAGCAGCTTTGCACAGGGCCTCTCCTACGAGCAGTACTTC | CASSFAQGLSYEQYF | TRBJ2-7 | few | TRBV7-2 | -
TGCAGCGTCGCTGCCGGGACAGGGAAAGGGTATGGCTACACCTTC | CSVAAGTGKGYGYTF | TRBJ1-2 | - | TRBV29-1 | TRBD1
TGTGCCACCAGCAGAGATCGAGCGGGAGGCAGCTCTGGGGCCAACGTCCTGACTTTC | CATSRDRAGGSSGANVLTF | TRBJ2-6 | - | TRBV15 | TRBD2
TGTGCCAGCAGCTTAACGAGGGACGCAGCGAACACCGGGGAGCTGTTTTTT | CASSLTRDAANTGELFF | TRBJ2-2 | - | TRBV7-2 | -
TGTGCCAGCAGTGAATTTAGGAAACCACAGGCAGATACGCAGTATTTT | CASSEFRKPQADTQYF | TRBJ2-3 | - | TRBV25-1 | -
TGTGCCAGCAGCCGCGGGACAGGGGGCCATGGCTACACCTTC | CASSRGTGGHGYTF | TRBJ1-2 | - | TRBV4-2 | TRBD1
TGCGCCAGCAGCCAAGAGCCACAGGGGGCGCAGGGCTATGGCTACACCTTC | CASSQEPQGAQGYGYTF | TRBJ1-2 | - | TRBV4-1 | TRBD1
TGTGCCATCACCAAGGGGGGGGACACTGAAGCTTTCTTT | CAITKGGDTEAFF | TRBJ1-1 | - | TRBV10-3 | -
TGTGCCAGCAGCGTAAGGGCGCGGAACACAGATACGCAGTATTTT | CASSVRARNTDTQYF | TRBJ2-3 | few | TRBV9 | -